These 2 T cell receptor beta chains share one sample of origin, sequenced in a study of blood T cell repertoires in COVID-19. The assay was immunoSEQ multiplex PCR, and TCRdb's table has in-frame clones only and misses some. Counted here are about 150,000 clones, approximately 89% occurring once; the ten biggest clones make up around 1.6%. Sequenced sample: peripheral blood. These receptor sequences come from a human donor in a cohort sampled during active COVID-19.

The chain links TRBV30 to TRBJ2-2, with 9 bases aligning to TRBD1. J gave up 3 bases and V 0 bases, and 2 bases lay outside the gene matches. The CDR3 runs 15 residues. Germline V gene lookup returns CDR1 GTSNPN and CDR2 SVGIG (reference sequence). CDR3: CAWSVRDRDTGELFF. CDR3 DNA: TGTGCCTGGAGTGTACGGGACAGGGACACCGGGGAGCTGTTTTTT.

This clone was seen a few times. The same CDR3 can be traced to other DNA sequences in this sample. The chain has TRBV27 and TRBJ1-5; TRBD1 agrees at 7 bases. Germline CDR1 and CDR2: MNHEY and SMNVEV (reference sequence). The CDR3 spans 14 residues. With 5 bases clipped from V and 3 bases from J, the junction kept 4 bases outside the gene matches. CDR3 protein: CASSDRAPNQPQHF. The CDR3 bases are TGTGCCAGCAGTGACAGGGCCCCCAATCAGCCCCAGCATTTT.